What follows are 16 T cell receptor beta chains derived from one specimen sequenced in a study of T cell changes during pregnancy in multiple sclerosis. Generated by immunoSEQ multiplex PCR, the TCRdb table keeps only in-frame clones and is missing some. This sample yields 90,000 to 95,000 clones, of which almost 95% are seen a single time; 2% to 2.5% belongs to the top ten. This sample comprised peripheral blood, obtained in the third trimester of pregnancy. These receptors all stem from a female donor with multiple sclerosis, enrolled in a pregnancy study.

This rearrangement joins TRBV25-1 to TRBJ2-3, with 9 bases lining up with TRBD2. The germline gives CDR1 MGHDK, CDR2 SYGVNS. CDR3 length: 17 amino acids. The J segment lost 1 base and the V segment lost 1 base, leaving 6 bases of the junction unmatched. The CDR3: CASSESLAGLGTDTQYF. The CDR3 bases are TGTGCCAGCAGTGAATCCCTAGCGGGATTAGGCACAGATACGCAGTATTTT.

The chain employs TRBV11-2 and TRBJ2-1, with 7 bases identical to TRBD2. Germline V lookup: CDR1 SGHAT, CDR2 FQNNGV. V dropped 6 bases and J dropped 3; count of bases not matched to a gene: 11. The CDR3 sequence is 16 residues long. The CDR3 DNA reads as TGTGCCAGCAGACCAATTGCTAGCGGACACTACAATGAGCAGTTCTTC. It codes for CASRPIASGHYNEQFF.

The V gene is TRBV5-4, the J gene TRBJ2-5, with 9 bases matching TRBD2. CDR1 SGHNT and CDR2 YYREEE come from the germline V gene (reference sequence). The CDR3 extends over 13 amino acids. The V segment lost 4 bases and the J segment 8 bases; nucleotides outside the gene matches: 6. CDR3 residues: CASSTRLADTQYF. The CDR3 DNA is TGTGCCAGCAGCACCCGACTAGCGGACACCCAGTACTTC.

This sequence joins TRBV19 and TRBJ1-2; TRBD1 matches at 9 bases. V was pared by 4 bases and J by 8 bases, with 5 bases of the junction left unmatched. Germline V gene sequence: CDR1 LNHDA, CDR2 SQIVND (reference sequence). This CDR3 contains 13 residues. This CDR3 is CASSKGQGWGYTF. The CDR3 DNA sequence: TGTGCCAGTAGTAAGGGACAGGGTTGGGGCTACACCTTC.

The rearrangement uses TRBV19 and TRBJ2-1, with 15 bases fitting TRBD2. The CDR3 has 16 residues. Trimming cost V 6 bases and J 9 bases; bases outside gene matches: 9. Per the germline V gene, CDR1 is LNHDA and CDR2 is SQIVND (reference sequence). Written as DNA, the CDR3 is TGTGCCAGTAGCCATAGGACTAGCGGGAGGGCCCCTGAGCAGTTCTTC. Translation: CASSHRTSGRAPEQFF.

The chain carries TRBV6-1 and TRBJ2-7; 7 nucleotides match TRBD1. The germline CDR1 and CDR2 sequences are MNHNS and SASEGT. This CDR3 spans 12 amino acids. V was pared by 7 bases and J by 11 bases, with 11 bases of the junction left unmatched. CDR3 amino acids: CASKGAGGEEYF. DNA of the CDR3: TGTGCCAGCAAGGGGGCCGGAGGAGAGGAGTACTTC.

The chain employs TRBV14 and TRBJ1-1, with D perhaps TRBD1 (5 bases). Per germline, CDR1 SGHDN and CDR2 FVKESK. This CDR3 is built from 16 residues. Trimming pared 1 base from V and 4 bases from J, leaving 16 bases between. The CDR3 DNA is TGTGCCAGCAGCCAAGCCCACTTAGATAGGGGCACTGAAGCTTTCTTT. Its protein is CASSQAHLDRGTEAFF.

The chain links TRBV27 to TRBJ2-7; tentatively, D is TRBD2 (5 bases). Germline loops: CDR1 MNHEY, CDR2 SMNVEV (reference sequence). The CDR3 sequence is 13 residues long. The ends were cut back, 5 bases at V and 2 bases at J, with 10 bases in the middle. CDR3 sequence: CASSRTATYEQYF. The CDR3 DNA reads TGTGCCAGCAGTCGGACTGCTACCTACGAGCAGTACTTC.

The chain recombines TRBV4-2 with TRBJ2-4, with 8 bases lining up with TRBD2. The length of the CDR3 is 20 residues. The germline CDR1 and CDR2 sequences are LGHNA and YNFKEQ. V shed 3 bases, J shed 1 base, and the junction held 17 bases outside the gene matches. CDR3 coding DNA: TGTGCCAGCAGCCATGTATCGACTAGCGCAGGGGTAGGGGCCAAAAACATTCAGTACTTC. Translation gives CASSHVSTSAGVGAKNIQYF.

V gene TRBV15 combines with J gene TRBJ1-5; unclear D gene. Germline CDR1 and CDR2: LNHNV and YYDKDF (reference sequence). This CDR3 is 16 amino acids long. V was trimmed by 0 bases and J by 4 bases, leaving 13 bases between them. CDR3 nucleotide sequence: TGTGCCACCAGCAGAGAAGCACCTCATCTTAATCAGCCCCAGCATTTT. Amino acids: CATSREAPHLNQPQHF.

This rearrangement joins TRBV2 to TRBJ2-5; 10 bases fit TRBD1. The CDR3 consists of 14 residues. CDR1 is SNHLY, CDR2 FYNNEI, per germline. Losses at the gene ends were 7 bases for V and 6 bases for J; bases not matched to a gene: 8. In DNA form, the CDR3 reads TGTGCCAGCATGCTGACAGGGGGCCTCAAGACCCAGTACTTC. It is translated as CASMLTGGLKTQYF.

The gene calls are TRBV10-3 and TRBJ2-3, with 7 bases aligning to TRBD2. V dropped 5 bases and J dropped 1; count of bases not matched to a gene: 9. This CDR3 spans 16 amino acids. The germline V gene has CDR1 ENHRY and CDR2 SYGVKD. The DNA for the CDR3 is TGTGCCATCAGTAGGGAGGGAGGAGGTGGCACAGATACGCAGTATTTT. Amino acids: CAISREGGGGTDTQYF.

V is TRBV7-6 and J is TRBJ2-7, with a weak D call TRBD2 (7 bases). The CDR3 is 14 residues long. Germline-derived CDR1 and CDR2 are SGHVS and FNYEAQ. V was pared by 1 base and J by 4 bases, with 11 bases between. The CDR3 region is CASSLGGGAYEQYF. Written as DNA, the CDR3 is TGTGCCAGCAGCTTAGGTGGGGGGGCTTACGAGCAGTACTTC.

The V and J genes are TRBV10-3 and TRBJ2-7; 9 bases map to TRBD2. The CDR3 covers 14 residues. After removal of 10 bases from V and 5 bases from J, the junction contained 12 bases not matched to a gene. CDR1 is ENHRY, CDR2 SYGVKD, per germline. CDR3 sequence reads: CATGGPSGMDEQYF. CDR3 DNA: TGTGCCACCGGGGGTCCTAGCGGGATGGACGAGCAGTACTTC.

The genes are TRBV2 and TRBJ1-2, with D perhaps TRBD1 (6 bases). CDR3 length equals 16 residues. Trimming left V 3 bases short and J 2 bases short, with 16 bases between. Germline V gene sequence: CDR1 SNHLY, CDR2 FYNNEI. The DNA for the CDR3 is TGTGCCAGCAGTGATTTACTCTCAACAGGGAACTATGGCTACACCTTC. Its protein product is CASSDLLSTGNYGYTF.

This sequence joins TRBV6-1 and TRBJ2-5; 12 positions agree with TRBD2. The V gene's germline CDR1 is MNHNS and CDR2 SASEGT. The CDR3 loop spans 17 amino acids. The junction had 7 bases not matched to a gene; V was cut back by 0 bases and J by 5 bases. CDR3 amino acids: CASSEALAGGLSETQYF. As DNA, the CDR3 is TGTGCCAGCAGTGAAGCGCTAGCGGGAGGGCTCTCGGAGACCCAGTACTTC.